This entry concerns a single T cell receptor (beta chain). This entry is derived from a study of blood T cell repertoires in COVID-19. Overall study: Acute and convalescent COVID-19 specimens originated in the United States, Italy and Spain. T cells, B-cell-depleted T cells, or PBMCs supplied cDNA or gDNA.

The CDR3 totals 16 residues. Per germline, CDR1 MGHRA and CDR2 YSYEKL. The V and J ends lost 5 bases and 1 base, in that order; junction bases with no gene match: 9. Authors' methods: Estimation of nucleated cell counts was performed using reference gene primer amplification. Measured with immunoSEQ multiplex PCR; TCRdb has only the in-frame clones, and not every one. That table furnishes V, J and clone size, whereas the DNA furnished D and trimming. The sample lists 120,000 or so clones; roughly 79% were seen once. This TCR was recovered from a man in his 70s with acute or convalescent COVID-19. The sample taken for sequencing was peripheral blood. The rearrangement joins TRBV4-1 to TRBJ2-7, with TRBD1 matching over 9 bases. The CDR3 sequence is CASSIQGASGSYEQYF. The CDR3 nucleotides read TGCGCCAGCAGCATACAGGGGGCGTCAGGGTCCTACGAGCAGTACTTC.